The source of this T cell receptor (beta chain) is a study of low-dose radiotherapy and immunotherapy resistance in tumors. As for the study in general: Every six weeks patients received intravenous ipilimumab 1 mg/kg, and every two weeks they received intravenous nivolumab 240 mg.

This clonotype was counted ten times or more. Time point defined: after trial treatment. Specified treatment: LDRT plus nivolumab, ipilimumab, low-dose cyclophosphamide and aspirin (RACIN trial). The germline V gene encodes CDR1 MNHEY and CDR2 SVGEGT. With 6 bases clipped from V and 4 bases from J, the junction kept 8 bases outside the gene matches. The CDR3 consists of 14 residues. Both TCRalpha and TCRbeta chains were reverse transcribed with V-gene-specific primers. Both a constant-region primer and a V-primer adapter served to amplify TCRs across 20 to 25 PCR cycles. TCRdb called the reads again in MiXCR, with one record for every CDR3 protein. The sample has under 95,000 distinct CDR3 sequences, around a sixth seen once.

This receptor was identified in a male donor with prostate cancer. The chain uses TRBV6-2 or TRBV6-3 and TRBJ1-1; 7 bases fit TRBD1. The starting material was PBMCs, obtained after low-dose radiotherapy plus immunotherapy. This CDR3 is CASSVDREGTEAFF. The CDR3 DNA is TGTGCCAGCAGCGTCGACAGGGAGGGCACTGAAGCTTTCTTT.